This TCR beta chain was documented in a study of T-cell memory formation after mild COVID-19. TCRdb recomputed calls from the 5' RACE reads with MiXCR, one row per CDR3 protein. The sample carries 200,000 to 250,000 distinct CDR3 sequences, approximately 10% recorded once. V gave up 7 bases and J gave up 5 bases, with 18 bases separating them. This CDR3 comprises 14 residues. The germline CDR1 and CDR2 sequences are SGHRS and YFSETQ. The sequencing sample was made of PBMCs or a T cell subset sorted from them (not recorded which). This chain uses TRBV5-1 with TRBJ1-1; perhaps TRBD1 as D (6 bases). The origin of this receptor is a man aged 18 to 35 who had mild COVID-19 (a few samples of this study predate the infection). Cell type and time point are not known. The CDR3: CASGGGALGTEAFF. In nucleotides, the CDR3 is TGCGCCAGCGGAGGGGGGGCCTTGGGAACTGAAGCTTTCTTT.